Presented here are 4 T cell receptor beta chains from one specimen sequenced in a study of blood T cell repertoires in COVID-19. Sequencing used immunoSEQ multiplex PCR; TCRdb keeps in-frame clones, though not all of them. This sample has approximately 90,000 clones, with over 70% found just once. Sequenced: peripheral blood. Receptor source: a man aged 55 to 69 with acute or convalescent COVID-19.

This clone was seen only once. The chain combines TRBV12-5 with TRBJ1-1, with 7 bases matching TRBD1. Trimming removed 5 bases from V and 0 bases from J; junction bases left unmatched: 6. Germline V CDR1 and CDR2: LGHNT, FRNRAP. This CDR3 is 15 amino acids long. The CDR3 region has the DNA TGTGCTAGTGGTCCACCAGGGACAGTGAACACTGAAGCTTTCTTT. This translates into CASGPPGTVNTEAFF. Variable domain in full (rest from reference TRBV12-5 and TRBJ1-1): DARVTQTPRHKVTEMGQEVTMRCQPILGHNTVFWYRQTMMQGLELLAYFRNRAPLDDSGMPKDRFSAEMPDATLATLKIQPSEPRDSAVYFCASGPPGTVNTEAFFGQGTRLTVV.

The chain is built from TRBV27 and TRBJ1-1, with a tentative D call TRBD1 (6 bases). With 6 bases removed from V and 2 bases from J, the gap between germline ends came to 13 bases. CDR1 and CDR2 (germline): MNHEY, SMNVEV (reference sequence). The CDR3 runs 14 residues. The CDR3 is CASRLTGLNTEAFF. CDR3 in DNA: TGTGCCAGCAGATTGACAGGACTCAACACTGAAGCTTTCTTT.

This clone was detected once. This chain joins TRBV28 and TRBJ2-2; 7 bases map to TRBD1. Germline CDR1 is MDHEN and CDR2 is SYDVKM. This CDR3 has 17 residues. J gave up 1 base and V 6 bases, and 11 bases lay outside the gene matches. CDR3 sequence (DNA): TGTGCCAGCAGACCTCCCTTACAGGGGCGGAACACCGGGGAGCTGTTTTTT. As protein: CASRPPLQGRNTGELFF. Combining the CDR3 with reference TRBV28 and TRBJ2-2 gives the whole variable domain DVKVTQSSRYLVKRTGEKVFLECVQDMDHENMFWYRQDPGLGLRLIYFSYDVKMKEKGDIPEGYSVSREKKERFSLILESASTNQTSMYLCASRPPLQGRNTGELFFGEGSRLTVL.

The DNA of the CDR3 is TGTGCCGGGACCGGGGGGAGTACAGATACGCAGTATTTT. Its protein is CAGTGGSTDTQYF. The rearrangement uses TRBV7-9 and TRBJ2-3, with TRBD2 matching over 7 bases. The CDR3 covers 13 residues. The ends lost 11 bases at V and 3 bases at J; junction bases unmatched: 8. Germline V gives CDR1 SEHNR, CDR2 FQNEAQ (reference sequence).